This TCR beta chain was identified in a study of blood T cells in healthy people across ages. Study-level points and caveats: As naive T cell percentage varied, TCR beta diversity correlated strongly with it. Age advanced and TCR beta diversity per million T cells fell, roughly linearly. It was not possible, with unsorted PBMCs, to conclusively compare naive and antigen-experienced cells.

A few counts support this clonotype. The target antigen is unknown. Using a J-beta primer mix together with a sample-barcoded 5' primer, a second PCR was run for about 7 to 12 cycles. Every sample produced at least 2.5 million CDR3-containing paired-end reads. TCRdb reprocessed the 5' RACE reads with MiXCR, giving one entry per CDR3 protein. Altogether approximately 830,000 distinct CDR3 sequences are present, roughly 60% being singletons, with the ten largest covering about 30%. Specimen: blood. This TCR derives from a man aged 25-40 years in good health.

This chain's CDR3 is CASSPTLSNQPQHF. In DNA form, the CDR3 reads TGTGCCAGCTCCCCGACCTTGAGCAATCAGCCCCAGCATTTT. This chain links TRBV2 with TRBJ1-5; D is uncertain. The CDR3 is made up of 14 amino acids. V was trimmed by 8 bases and J by 1 base, leaving 12 bases between them. CDR1 SNHLY and CDR2 FYNNEI come from the germline V gene.